Shown below are 16 T cell receptor beta chains from a single sample sequenced in a study of T cell responses to AZD1222 COVID-19 vaccine. The table came from immunoSEQ multiplex PCR; TCRdb's copy has only in-frame clones and leaves some out. This sample has some 120,000 clones, with about 80% found just once. The sequenced sample was peripheral blood, obtained on day 0 of AZD1222 vaccination. These TCRs come from an adult in good health.

V usage is TRBV6-5 and J usage is TRBJ1-5, with D uncertain. The length of the CDR3 is 16 residues. Trimming shortened V by 0 bases and J by 5 bases, and 14 bases separated the two germline ends. CDR1 is MNHEY and CDR2 is SVGAGI in the germline V gene. In DNA form, the CDR3 reads TGTGCCAGCAGTTACTCGATTTCACCTAGAGATCAGCCCCAGCATTTT. Amino acid sequence: CASSYSISPRDQPQHF.

This chain uses TRBV18 with TRBJ2-7; 10 bases map to TRBD1. CDR3 length: 14 residues. V lost 4 bases to trimming and J lost 5 bases; unmatched junction nucleotides: 5. Germline V CDR1 and CDR2: KGHSH, LQKENI. The CDR3 nucleotides are TGTGCCAGCTCACTGACAGGGGGCATCGACGAGCAGTACTTC. The encoded protein is CASSLTGGIDEQYF.

This clone was picked up one time. The chain links TRBV10-3 to TRBJ2-3; tentative D call: TRBD2 (7 bases). V dropped 6 bases and J dropped 1 base, with 17 bases sitting between them. CDR3 length: 16 amino acids. Germline V gene sequence: CDR1 ENHRY, CDR2 SYGVKD. CDR3 nucleotide sequence: TGTGCCATCAGCCCGGGGGGCGGGGCAGGCACAGATACGCAGTATTTT. Translating it yields CAISPGGGAGTDTQYF.

The chain employs TRBV5-1 and TRBJ2-7, with unresolved D. V shed 1 base and J shed 0 bases, with 11 bases lying between them. Germline loops: CDR1 SGHRS, CDR2 YFSETQ. This CDR3 region has 15 residues. CDR3 loop: CASSLRRVGSYEQYF. In DNA, the CDR3 is TGCGCCAGCAGCTTGAGGCGCGTAGGCTCCTACGAGCAGTACTTC.

This clone was found a few times. J is TRBJ2-2 and V is TRBV4-1; TRBD1 is a possible D gene (5 bases). Germline V CDR1 and CDR2: MGHRA, YSYEKL. The CDR3 is 13 amino acids. Trimming shortened V by 3 bases and J by 5 bases, and 7 bases separated the two germline ends. The CDR3 sequence is CASSHRETGELFF. For the CDR3, the DNA is TGCGCCAGCAGCCACAGGGAAACCGGGGAGCTGTTTTTT.

The chain employs TRBV9 and TRBJ1-6, with a tentative D call TRBD1 (5 bases). CDR3 length equals 14 residues. Looked up from germline, CDR1 is SGDLS and CDR2 is YYNGEE. The germline V and J ends were trimmed by 4 bases and 10 bases, with 15 bases remaining between them. The CDR3 DNA follows: TGTGCCAGCAGCCTGGGCAGGGCGAGATCACCCCTCCACTTT. The encoded protein is CASSLGRARSPLHF.

This rearrangement joins TRBV6-5 to TRBJ2-7; D possibly matches TRBD1 or TRBD2 (5 bases each). The germline V gene encodes CDR1 MNHEY and CDR2 SVGAGI. Trimming left V 10 bases short and J 2 bases short, with 9 bases between. The CDR3 is 11 amino acids. DNA for the CDR3: TGTGCCACTGGGGGAACCTACGAGCAGTACTTC. It specifies CATGGTYEQYF.

V is TRBV20-1 and J is TRBJ1-2, with 11 bases matching TRBD1. This CDR3 has 14 residues. Looked up from germline, CDR1 is DFQATT and CDR2 is SNEGSKA (reference sequence). Trimming removed 3 bases from V and 5 bases from J; junction bases left unmatched: 5. Here the CDR3 reads CSASGTGGRYGYTF. CDR3 DNA: TGCAGTGCTAGTGGGACAGGGGGAAGGTATGGCTACACCTTC.

The gene calls are TRBV2 and TRBJ2-7; D remains ambiguous. Germline CDR1 is SNHLY and CDR2 is FYNNEI. V was cut by 6 bases and J by 2 bases, with 5 bases left in between. The CDR3 covers 11 residues. CDR3 residues: CASSETYEQYF. DNA for the CDR3: TGTGCCAGCAGCGAGACCTACGAGCAGTACTTC.

About this clone itself: A read error may account for a junction end that differs from germline. The chain is built from TRBV2 and TRBJ1-2; a possible D gene is TRBD1 (6 bases). Germline lookup yields CDR1 SNHLY and CDR2 FYNNEI. The CDR3 is 14 residues long. The CDR3 DNA reads as TGTGCCGGCAGTGAAAGAGGGGACACCTATGGCTACACCTTC. It yields the protein CAGSERGDTYGYTF.

This clone was detected once. V gene TRBV3-1 (or the pseudogene TRBV3-2) combines with J gene TRBJ2-4; 12 nucleotides align to TRBD2. Germline assignment: CDR1 LGHDT and CDR2 YNNKEL (reference sequence). This CDR3 spans 21 amino acids. The V and J ends lost 4 bases and 3 bases, in that order; junction bases with no gene match: 19. DNA of the CDR3: TGTGCCAGCAGCCCTCAACCTAGGGAACTAGCGGGAGGCTCAGTCAAAAACATTCAGTACTTC. This translates into CASSPQPRELAGGSVKNIQYF.

This clone was counted many times. The V and J genes are TRBV5-5 and TRBJ1-5; tentatively, D is TRBD1 (5 bases). With 0 bases removed from V and 7 bases from J, the gap between germline ends came to 14 bases. Looked up from germline, CDR1 is SGHKS and CDR2 is YYEKEE (reference sequence). CDR3 length: 15 amino acids. CDR3 region: CASSLVPGYGQPQHF. The CDR3 DNA reads TGTGCCAGCAGCTTGGTGCCAGGGTATGGACAGCCCCAGCATTTT.

CDR3 sequence: CASSSPWGDGYTF. The CDR3 DNA follows: TGTGCCAGCAGTTCGCCGTGGGGTGATGGCTACACCTTC. The chain carries TRBV6-5 and TRBJ1-2, with D hard to call. Per germline, CDR1 MNHEY and CDR2 SVGAGI. The CDR3 is 13 residues long. The V gene lost 4 bases and the J gene lost 6 bases, with 12 bases spanning the gap.

The chain has TRBV5-1 and TRBJ2-2, with 10 bases lining up with TRBD1. Germline assignment: CDR1 SGHRS and CDR2 YFSETQ. Unmatched junction bases numbered 5, after V lost 0 bases and J lost 6 bases. CDR3 length equals 16 residues. DNA of the CDR3: TGCGCCAGCAGCTTGGCCGGGACAGGGGCGTCCGGGGAGCTGTTTTTT. Its translation: CASSLAGTGASGELFF.

This sequence joins TRBV3-1 (or the pseudogene TRBV3-2) and TRBJ2-4; D unclear. The germline V gene has CDR1 LGHDT and CDR2 YNNKEL (reference sequence). The CDR3 has 15 amino acids. V was pared by 4 bases and J by 4 bases, with 14 bases between. The CDR3 reads CASSPPSSLKNIQYF. CDR3 DNA: TGTGCCAGCAGCCCCCCCTCGAGCTTGAAAAACATTCAGTACTTC.

The chain is built from TRBV2 and TRBJ2-3; no firm D call. With 10 bases removed from V and 6 bases from J, the gap between germline ends came to 11 bases. Germline lookup yields CDR1 SNHLY and CDR2 FYNNEI. CDR3 length: 11 residues. CDR3 nucleotide sequence: TGTGCCACCTCCCGTCGCGATACGCAGTATTTT. It specifies CATSRRDTQYF.